This T cell receptor (beta chain) was sequenced during a study of blood T cell repertoires in COVID-19. Overall study context: From the United States, Italy and Spain came samples of acute and convalescent COVID-19.

Participants were aged 18 to 89 years from 20 to 30 US areas. What the recovered Cohort 3 donors had was two negative PCRs, clearance, or symptom resolution. Authors' processing steps: Estimated nucleated cell counts came from reference gene primer amplification. The table came from immunoSEQ multiplex PCR; TCRdb's copy has only in-frame clones and leaves some out. The DNA gave D and trimming, while V, J and clone size come from that table. Here the sample spans fewer than 400,000 clones, roughly 90% being singletons. The clonotype was recovered from a young woman who had recovered from COVID-19. The sample was PBMCs or T cells enriched from blood (not recorded which).

The CDR3, as DNA: TGCGCCAGCAGCCCGGGGACAGGGGGGACTAATGGCTACACCTTC. Protein sequence: CASSPGTGGTNGYTF. This chain joins TRBV4-3 and TRBJ1-2; 11 positions agree with TRBD1. Germline loops: CDR1 LGHNA, CDR2 YSLEER. V shed 4 bases, J shed 6 bases, and the junction held 7 bases outside the gene matches. This CDR3 has 15 residues.